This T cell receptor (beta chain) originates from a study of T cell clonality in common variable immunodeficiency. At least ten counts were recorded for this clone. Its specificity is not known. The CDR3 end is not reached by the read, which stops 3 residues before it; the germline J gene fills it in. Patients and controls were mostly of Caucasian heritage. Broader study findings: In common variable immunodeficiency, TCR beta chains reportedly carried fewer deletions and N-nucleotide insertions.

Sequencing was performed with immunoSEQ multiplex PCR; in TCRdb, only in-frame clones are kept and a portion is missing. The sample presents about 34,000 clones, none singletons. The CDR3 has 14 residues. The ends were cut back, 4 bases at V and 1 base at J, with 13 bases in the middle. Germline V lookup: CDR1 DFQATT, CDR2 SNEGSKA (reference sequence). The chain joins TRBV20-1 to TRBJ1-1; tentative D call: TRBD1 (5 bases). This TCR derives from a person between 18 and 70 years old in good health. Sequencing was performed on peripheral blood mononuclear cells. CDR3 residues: CSATRQPRNTEAFF. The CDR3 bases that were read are TGCAGTGCTACCAGACAGCCCCGGAACACTGAA.